This T cell receptor (beta chain) was identified during a study of CD8 T cells in Susac syndrome. Study overall: Sequencing included Susac syndrome patients, about six of them with active disease and under 10 in remission.

Notes on this clonotype: Antigen unknown.

Reverse transcription of roughly 0.45 to 1 ug RNA was carried out with random hexamers. An immunoSEQ multiplex PCR generated amplified TCR beta CDR3 products spanning 54 Vbeta and 13 Jbeta. MiXCR, applied by TCRdb to the immunoSEQ multiplex PCR reads, yields one record per CDR3 protein. Of about 140,000 distinct CDR3 sequences in the sample, around 95% were seen once. Study-wide results and caveats: The greatest CD8+ clonal expansion in Susac occurred in TEMRA cells and in active patients.

CD8+ and CD4+ T cells taken from blood had their TCR beta sequenced. CDR1 and CDR2 from the germline V gene are LGHDT and YNNKEL (reference sequence). Trimming removed 1 base from V and 3 bases from J, with 15 bases in between. The CDR3 is 16 amino acids. The chain carries TRBV3-1 and TRBJ1-2; D is ambiguous. The sequenced material came from CD8+ T cells from PBMCs. This TCR was sampled from a human donor with Susac syndrome. CDR3 in DNA: TGTGCCAGCAGCCAAGCATTGCGGCAGGAGTACTATGGCTACACCTTC. Protein sequence: CASSQALRQEYYGYTF. The variable domain in full, completed from reference TRBV3-1 and TRBJ1-2, reads DTAVSQTPKYLVTQMGNDKSIKCEQNLGHDTMYWYKQDSKKFLKIMFSYNNKELIINETVPNRFSPKSPDKAHLNLHINSLELGDSAVYFCASSQALRQEYYGYTFGSGTRLTVV.